These T cell receptor beta chains were read from a single sample in a study of OX40 agonist ivuxolimab in advanced cancers. Produced via immunoSEQ multiplex PCR; TCRdb's table is partial and in-frame only. This sample has fewer than 95,000 clones, with about 88% found just once. Material: CD4+ or CD8+ T cells sorted from blood, obtained in a trial of the OX40 agonist ivuxolimab. All receptors derive from an adult with an advanced solid tumor such as melanoma, head and neck, liver or kidney cancer. Both conserved end residues are part of each CDR3. The order of the fields is V gene, clone size, J gene, D gene, CDR3 protein, CDR3 DNA. A D gene is named only where the DNA matches it firmly. A row's size may be missing; if present it is once, few, many or a size class.

v_gene: TRBV6-5
abundance: NA
j_gene: TRBJ2-7
d_gene: TRBD2
CDR3aa: CASSYHPSGSRDEQYF
CDR3nt: TGTGCCAGCAGTTACCACCCTAGCGGGAGCAGGGACGAGCAGTACTTC

v_gene: TRBV6-1
abundance: few
j_gene: TRBJ1-2
d_gene: NA
CDR3aa: CASRERYGYTF
CDR3nt: TGTGCCAGTAGGGAACGCTATGGCTACACCTTC

v_gene: TRBV18
abundance: NA
j_gene: TRBJ2-3
d_gene: NA
CDR3aa: CASSPGASGTDTQYF
CDR3nt: TGTGCCAGCTCACCAGGGGCTAGCGGCACAGATACGCAGTATTTT

v_gene: TRBV9
abundance: NA
j_gene: TRBJ2-7
d_gene: TRBD1
CDR3aa: CASSAGQGVYEQYF
CDR3nt: TGTGCCAGCAGCGCGGGACAGGGGGTCTACGAGCAGTACTTC

v_gene: TRBV28
abundance: NA
j_gene: TRBJ1-2
d_gene: NA
CDR3aa: CASRAGFKDNYGYTF
CDR3nt: TGTGCGAGCAGGGCGGGGTTTAAGGACAACTATGGCTACACCTTC

v_gene: TRBV15
abundance: NA
j_gene: TRBJ1-5
d_gene: NA
CDR3aa: CATSRDQQPQHF
CDR3nt: TGTGCCACCAGCAGAGATCAGCAGCCCCAGCATTTT

v_gene: TRBV10-1
abundance: NA
j_gene: TRBJ1-5
d_gene: NA
CDR3aa: CASSESVGEGNQPQHF
CDR3nt: TGCGCCAGCAGTGAGTCGGTAGGGGAGGGCAATCAGCCCCAGCATTTT

v_gene: TRBV5-8
abundance: NA
j_gene: TRBJ1-5
d_gene: TRBD1
CDR3aa: CASSRQGDQPQHF
CDR3nt: TGTGCCAGCAGCCGACAGGGGGATCAGCCCCAGCATTTT

v_gene: TRBV27
abundance: NA
j_gene: TRBJ2-1
d_gene: TRBD2
CDR3aa: CASTGTSGRAFPYNEQFF
CDR3nt: TGTGCCAGCACCGGGACTAGCGGGAGGGCCTTCCCCTACAATGAGCAGTTCTTC

v_gene: TRBV7-8
abundance: NA
j_gene: TRBJ1-1
d_gene: TRBD1
CDR3aa: CASSWGQGASTEAFF
CDR3nt: TGTGCCAGCAGCTGGGGACAGGGGGCTTCCACTGAAGCTTTCTTT

v_gene: TRBV21-1
abundance: NA
j_gene: TRBJ2-7
d_gene: NA
CDR3aa: CASSSCRNNRSYEQYF
CDR3nt: TGTGCCAGCAGCTCCTGTCGAAACAATAGATCCTACGAGCAGTACTTC

v_gene: TRBV14
abundance: NA
j_gene: TRBJ1-1
d_gene: TRBD1
CDR3aa: CASSQVGQGAEAFF
CDR3nt: TGTGCCAGCAGCCAAGTCGGACAGGGGGCTGAAGCTTTCTTT

v_gene: TRBV30
abundance: NA
j_gene: TRBJ1-4
d_gene: NA
CDR3aa: CAGEALTNEKLFF
CDR3nt: TGTGCCGGCGAAGCGCTAACTAATGAAAAACTGTTTTTT

v_gene: TRBV6-5
abundance: NA
j_gene: TRBJ1-1
d_gene: NA
CDR3aa: CASSYARGGVDTEAFF
CDR3nt: TGTGCCAGCAGTTACGCTAGGGGAGGGGTAGACACTGAAGCTTTCTTT

v_gene: TRBV28
abundance: NA
j_gene: TRBJ1-1
d_gene: TRBD1
CDR3aa: CASSLWGTGGVNTEAFF
CDR3nt: TGTGCCAGCAGTTTATGGGGGACAGGGGGGGTGAACACTGAAGCTTTCTTT

v_gene: TRBV27
abundance: NA
j_gene: TRBJ2-1
d_gene: NA
CDR3aa: CASSPPPIQRLFNNEQFF
CDR3nt: TGTGCCAGCAGTCCACCACCTATACAGCGCCTCTTTAACAATGAGCAGTTCTTC

v_gene: TRBV10-1
abundance: NA
j_gene: TRBJ1-3
d_gene: NA
CDR3aa: CASSRGASGNTIYF
CDR3nt: TGCGCCAGCAGTCGTGGGGCTTCTGGAAACACCATATATTTT

v_gene: TRBV13
abundance: NA
j_gene: TRBJ1-2
d_gene: TRBD1
CDR3aa: CASSLGSLDRGYGYTF
CDR3nt: TGTGCCAGCAGCTTAGGATCCTTGGACAGGGGATATGGCTACACCTTC

v_gene: TRBV28
abundance: NA
j_gene: TRBJ1-2
d_gene: TRBD1
CDR3aa: CASSFEQGARGGYTF
CDR3nt: TGTGCCAGCAGTTTTGAACAGGGGGCGAGAGGTGGCTACACCTTC

v_gene: TRBV27
abundance: NA
j_gene: TRBJ1-5
d_gene: TRBD1
CDR3aa: CASGTRTGQQPQHF
CDR3nt: TGTGCCAGCGGTACCCGGACAGGGCAGCAGCCCCAGCATTTT

v_gene: TRBV5-1
abundance: NA
j_gene: TRBJ2-7
d_gene: NA
CDR3aa: CASSSGAEQLEQYF
CDR3nt: TGCGCCAGCAGCTCCGGGGCCGAACAGCTCGAGCAGTACTTC

v_gene: TRBV9
abundance: once
j_gene: TRBJ1-3
d_gene: NA
CDR3aa: CASSVAITAGVGTIYF
CDR3nt: TGTGCCAGCAGCGTAGCTATTACGGCGGGCGTTGGCACCATATATTTT

v_gene: TRBV9
abundance: NA
j_gene: TRBJ2-1
d_gene: NA
CDR3aa: CASREEGLAGGQFF
CDR3nt: TGTGCCAGCAGGGAAGAGGGACTCGCCGGCGGGCAGTTCTTC

v_gene: TRBV28
abundance: NA
j_gene: TRBJ1-2
d_gene: TRBD1
CDR3aa: CASSLGQGNYGYTF
CDR3nt: TGTGCCAGCTCACTGGGACAGGGCAACTATGGCTACACCTTC

v_gene: TRBV7-3
abundance: NA
j_gene: TRBJ2-5
d_gene: TRBD2
CDR3aa: CATSISGRYQETQYF
CDR3nt: TGTGCCACCTCGATTAGCGGGAGGTACCAAGAGACCCAGTACTTC

v_gene: TRBV2
abundance: NA
j_gene: TRBJ1-1
d_gene: NA
CDR3aa: CASSERVGGPMNTEAFF
CDR3nt: TGTGCCAGCAGTGAGAGGGTGGGGGGACCTATGAACACTGAAGCTTTCTTT

v_gene: TRBV13
abundance: NA
j_gene: TRBJ2-7
d_gene: NA
CDR3aa: CASSLGRGSMDEQYF
CDR3nt: TGTGCCAGCAGCTTAGGAAGGGGAAGTATGGACGAGCAGTACTTC

v_gene: TRBV15
abundance: NA
j_gene: TRBJ2-1
d_gene: NA
CDR3aa: CATSRDWDGGSNEQFF
CDR3nt: TGTGCCACCAGCAGAGATTGGGACGGAGGTAGCAATGAGCAGTTCTTC

v_gene: TRBV25-1
abundance: few
j_gene: TRBJ2-1
d_gene: NA
CDR3aa: CASSDMGSLSYNEQFF
CDR3nt: TGTGCCAGCAGTGATATGGGGTCACTTTCATACAATGAGCAGTTCTTC

v_gene: TRBV18
abundance: few
j_gene: TRBJ1-1
d_gene: TRBD1
CDR3aa: CASSTGVDEAFF
CDR3nt: TGTGCCAGCTCGACAGGGGTCGATGAAGCTTTCTTT

v_gene: TRBV21-1
abundance: NA
j_gene: TRBJ1-1
d_gene: NA
CDR3aa: CASSTGQGAMWFGAFF
CDR3nt: TGTGCCAGCAGCACCGGACAGGGAGCGATGTGGTTTGGGGCTTTCTTT

v_gene: TRBV28
abundance: few
j_gene: TRBJ1-5
d_gene: TRBD1
CDR3aa: CASSFHDRGDNQPQHF
CDR3nt: TGTGCCAGCAGTTTCCATGACAGGGGTGACAATCAGCCCCAGCATTTT

v_gene: TRBV7-3
abundance: NA
j_gene: TRBJ2-1
d_gene: TRBD2
CDR3aa: CASSSPGTSGRSEQFF
CDR3nt: TGTGCCAGCAGCTCCCCCGGGACTAGCGGGAGGAGTGAGCAGTTCTTC

v_gene: TRBV6-5
abundance: medium-sized
j_gene: TRBJ2-7
d_gene: TRBD1
CDR3aa: CASRGQGPYEQYF
CDR3nt: TGTGCCAGCAGAGGACAGGGGCCCTACGAGCAGTACTTC

v_gene: TRBV5-6
abundance: once
j_gene: TRBJ2-4
d_gene: NA
CDR3aa: CASSFTGARQYF
CDR3nt: TGTGCCAGCAGCTTTACAGGCGCAAGGCAGTACTTC

v_gene: TRBV6-6
abundance: NA
j_gene: TRBJ1-1
d_gene: NA
CDR3aa: CASRESYGNTEAFF
CDR3nt: TGTGCCAGCCGCGAATCTTACGGGAACACTGAAGCTTTCTTT

v_gene: TRBV5-1
abundance: NA
j_gene: TRBJ1-6
d_gene: NA
CDR3aa: CASSPGGANSPLHF
CDR3nt: TGCGCCAGCAGCCCAGGTGGAGCCAATTCACCCCTCCACTTT

v_gene: TRBV5-6
abundance: once
j_gene: TRBJ2-1
d_gene: NA
CDR3aa: CASSLAGTVVGEQFF
CDR3nt: TGTGCCAGCAGCTTGGCGGGGACTGTTGTTGGGGAGCAGTTCTTC

v_gene: TRBV7-8
abundance: NA
j_gene: TRBJ2-5
d_gene: NA
CDR3aa: CASSSRLPKETQYF
CDR3nt: TGTGCCAGCAGCTCGAGACTACCCAAAGAGACCCAGTACTTC

v_gene: TRBV19
abundance: NA
j_gene: TRBJ1-2
d_gene: NA
CDR3aa: CASSIRFGYTF
CDR3nt: TGTGCCAGTAGTATAAGGTTTGGCTACACCTTC

v_gene: TRBV5-4
abundance: NA
j_gene: TRBJ2-1
d_gene: TRBD1
CDR3aa: CASSFAGQGRFWQFF
CDR3nt: TGTGCCAGCAGCTTCGCGGGACAGGGGCGGTTTTGGCAGTTCTTC

v_gene: TRBV7-6
abundance: NA
j_gene: TRBJ2-2
d_gene: NA
CDR3aa: CASSLVVVGVDSGELFF
CDR3nt: TGTGCCAGCAGCTTAGTTGTAGTCGGGGTGGATTCCGGGGAGCTGTTTTTT

v_gene: TRBV28
abundance: NA
j_gene: TRBJ1-5
d_gene: NA
CDR3aa: CARSGVGQPQHF
CDR3nt: TGTGCCAGATCAGGGGTGGGGCAGCCCCAGCATTTT

v_gene: TRBV6-6
abundance: NA
j_gene: TRBJ2-1
d_gene: TRBD2
CDR3aa: CASSTGTSAYNEQFF
CDR3nt: TGTGCCAGCAGTACCGGGACTAGTGCCTACAATGAGCAGTTCTTC

v_gene: TRBV27
abundance: NA
j_gene: TRBJ2-7
d_gene: TRBD2
CDR3aa: CASSRGGAYEQYF
CDR3nt: TGTGCCAGCAGTCGGGGAGGGGCCTACGAGCAGTACTTC

v_gene: TRBV5-1
abundance: NA
j_gene: TRBJ2-6
d_gene: NA
CDR3aa: CASSPTAFSGANVLTF
CDR3nt: TGCGCCAGCAGCCCAACGGCCTTTTCTGGGGCCAACGTCCTGACTTTC

v_gene: TRBV28
abundance: NA
j_gene: TRBJ1-5
d_gene: NA
CDR3aa: CASSLVRSYSNQPQHF
CDR3nt: TGTGCCAGCAGTTTGGTCCGGTCATATAGCAATCAGCCCCAGCATTTT

v_gene: TRBV7-9
abundance: once
j_gene: TRBJ2-6
d_gene: NA
CDR3aa: CASSAQASGANVLTF
CDR3nt: TGTGCCAGCAGCGCTCAAGCCTCTGGGGCCAACGTCCTGACTTTC

v_gene: TRBV7-2
abundance: once
j_gene: TRBJ2-1
d_gene: NA
CDR3aa: CASNPTRVSYNEQFF
CDR3nt: TGTGCCAGCAACCCTACTAGGGTATCCTACAATGAGCAGTTCTTC

v_gene: TRBV10-1
abundance: NA
j_gene: TRBJ2-2
d_gene: NA
CDR3aa: CASSEAGELFF
CDR3nt: TGCGCCAGCAGTGAGGCCGGGGAGCTGTTTTTT

v_gene: TRBV6-5
abundance: NA
j_gene: TRBJ1-4
d_gene: NA
CDR3aa: CASSYSGATNEKLFF
CDR3nt: TGTGCCAGCAGTTACTCAGGGGCAACTAATGAAAAACTGTTTTTT

v_gene: TRBV19
abundance: NA
j_gene: TRBJ2-3
d_gene: NA
CDR3aa: CATRGGPTDTQYF
CDR3nt: TGTGCCACTAGAGGGGGGCCCACAGATACGCAGTATTTT

v_gene: TRBV11-1
abundance: NA
j_gene: TRBJ2-5
d_gene: NA
CDR3aa: CASRSDRGTQETQYF
CDR3nt: TGTGCCAGCAGATCCGACAGAGGCACCCAAGAGACCCAGTACTTC

v_gene: TRBV2
abundance: NA
j_gene: TRBJ1-4
d_gene: TRBD1
CDR3aa: CASRGGTASNEKLFF
CDR3nt: TGTGCCAGCAGGGGGGGGACAGCCTCTAATGAAAAACTGTTTTTT

v_gene: TRBV11-2
abundance: NA
j_gene: TRBJ1-2
d_gene: NA
CDR3aa: CASSLNAWDLSGYTF
CDR3nt: TGTGCCAGCAGCTTAAACGCGTGGGATCTGAGCGGCTACACCTTC